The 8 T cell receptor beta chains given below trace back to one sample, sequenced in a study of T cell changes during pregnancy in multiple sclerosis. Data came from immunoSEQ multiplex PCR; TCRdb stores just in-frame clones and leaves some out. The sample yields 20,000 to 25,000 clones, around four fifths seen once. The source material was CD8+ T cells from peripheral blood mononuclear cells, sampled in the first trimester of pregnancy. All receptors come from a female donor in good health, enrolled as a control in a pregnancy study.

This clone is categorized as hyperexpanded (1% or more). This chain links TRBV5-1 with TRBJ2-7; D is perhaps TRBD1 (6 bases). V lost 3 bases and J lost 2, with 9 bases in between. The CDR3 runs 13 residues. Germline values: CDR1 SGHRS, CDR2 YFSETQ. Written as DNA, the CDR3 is TGCGCCAGCAGCTGGGACAAAACCTACGAGCAGTACTTC. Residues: CASSWDKTYEQYF.

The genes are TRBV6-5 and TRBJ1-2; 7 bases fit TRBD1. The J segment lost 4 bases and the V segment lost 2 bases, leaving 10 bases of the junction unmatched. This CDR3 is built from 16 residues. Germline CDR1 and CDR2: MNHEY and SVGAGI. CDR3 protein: CASSYRDRVATYGYTF. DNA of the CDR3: TGTGCCAGCAGTTACCGTGACAGGGTAGCCACCTATGGCTACACCTTC.

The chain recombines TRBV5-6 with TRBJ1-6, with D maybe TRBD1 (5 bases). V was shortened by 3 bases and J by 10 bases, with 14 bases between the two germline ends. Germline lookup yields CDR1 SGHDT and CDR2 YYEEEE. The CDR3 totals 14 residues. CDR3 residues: CASSWGGGGSPLHF. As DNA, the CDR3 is TGTGCCAGCAGCTGGGGTGGCGGGGGGTCACCCCTCCACTTT. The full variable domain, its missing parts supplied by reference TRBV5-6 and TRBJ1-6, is DAGVTQSPTHLIKTRGQQVTLRCSPKSGHDTVSWYQQALGQGPQFIFQYYEEEERQRGNFPDRFSGHQFPNYSSELNVNALLLGDSALYLCASSWGGGGSPLHFGNGTRLTVT.

CDR3 sequence: CATSSPGRGAVQYEQYF. The CDR3 DNA reads TGTGCCACCAGCAGCCCCGGCCGGGGGGCTGTTCAATACGAGCAGTACTTC. The rearrangement uses TRBV15 and TRBJ2-7; D perhaps matches TRBD2 (7 bases). The germline gives CDR1 LNHNV, CDR2 YYDKDF (reference sequence). Trimming took 3 bases from V and 4 from J, leaving 22 bases between them. The CDR3 is made up of 17 amino acids.

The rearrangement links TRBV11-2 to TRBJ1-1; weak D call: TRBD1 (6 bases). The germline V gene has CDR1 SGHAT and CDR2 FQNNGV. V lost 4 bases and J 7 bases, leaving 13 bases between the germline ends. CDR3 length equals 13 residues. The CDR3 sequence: CASSWGQGFEAFF. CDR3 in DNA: TGTGCCAGCAGCTGGGGACAAGGGTTTGAAGCTTTCTTT. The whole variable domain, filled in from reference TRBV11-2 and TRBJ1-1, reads EAGVAQSPRYKIIEKRQSVAFWCNPISGHATLYWYQQILGQGPKLLIQFQNNGVVDDSQLPKDRFSAERLKGVDSTLKIQPAKLEDSAVYLCASSWGQGFEAFFGQGTRLTVV.

The CDR3 DNA reads as TGTGCCAGTAGCCCCTCCGGGACTGTAATACCCCCCTACGAGCAGTACTTC. As protein: CASSPSGTVIPPYEQYF. This chain connects TRBV19 to TRBJ2-7; a possible D gene is TRBD2 (6 bases). V was clipped by 6 bases and J by 2 bases, with 23 bases between them. CDR1 is LNHDA, CDR2 SQIVND, per germline (reference sequence). The CDR3 covers 17 residues. The variable domain in full, with the rest retrieved from reference TRBV19 and TRBJ2-7, is DGGITQSPKYLFRKEGQNVTLSCEQNLNHDAMYWYRQDPGQGLRLIYYSQIVNDFQKGDIAEGYSVSREKKESFPLTVTSAQKNPTAFYLCASSPSGTVIPPYEQYFGPGTRLTVT.

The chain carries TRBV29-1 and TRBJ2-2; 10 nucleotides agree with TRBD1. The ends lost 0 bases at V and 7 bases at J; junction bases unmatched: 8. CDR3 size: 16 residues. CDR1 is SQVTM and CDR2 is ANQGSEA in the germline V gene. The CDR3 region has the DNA TGCAGCGTTGAAGACAGGGACAGGGGAATTTTCGGGGAGCTGTTTTTT. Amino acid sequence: CSVEDRDRGIFGELFF.

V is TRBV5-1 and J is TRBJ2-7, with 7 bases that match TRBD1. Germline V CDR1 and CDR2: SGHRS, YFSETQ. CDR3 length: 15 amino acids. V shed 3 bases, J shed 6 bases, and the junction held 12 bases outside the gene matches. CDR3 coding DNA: TGCGCCAGCAGCTCAAAGACAGGGACAATTGGCGAGCAGTACTTC. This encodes CASSSKTGTIGEQYF.